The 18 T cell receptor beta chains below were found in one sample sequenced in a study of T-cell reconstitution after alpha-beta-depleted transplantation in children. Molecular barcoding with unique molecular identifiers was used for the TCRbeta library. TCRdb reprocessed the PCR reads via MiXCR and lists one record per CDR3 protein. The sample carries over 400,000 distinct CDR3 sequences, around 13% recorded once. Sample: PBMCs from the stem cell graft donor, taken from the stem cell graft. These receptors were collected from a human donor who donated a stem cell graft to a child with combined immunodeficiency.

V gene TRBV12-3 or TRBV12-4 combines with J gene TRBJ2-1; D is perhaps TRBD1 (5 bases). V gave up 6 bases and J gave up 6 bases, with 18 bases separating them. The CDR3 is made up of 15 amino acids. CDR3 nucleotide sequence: TGTGCCAGCAGCGACCTGGGGCTGGTTAGCAATGAGCAGTTCTTC. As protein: CASSDLGLVSNEQFF.

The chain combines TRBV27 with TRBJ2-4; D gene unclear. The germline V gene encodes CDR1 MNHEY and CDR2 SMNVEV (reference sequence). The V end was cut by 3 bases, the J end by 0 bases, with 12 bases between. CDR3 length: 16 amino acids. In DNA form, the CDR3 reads TGTGCCAGCAGTTTTATGGTAGCCCTAGCCAAAAACATTCAGTACTTC. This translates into CASSFMVALAKNIQYF.

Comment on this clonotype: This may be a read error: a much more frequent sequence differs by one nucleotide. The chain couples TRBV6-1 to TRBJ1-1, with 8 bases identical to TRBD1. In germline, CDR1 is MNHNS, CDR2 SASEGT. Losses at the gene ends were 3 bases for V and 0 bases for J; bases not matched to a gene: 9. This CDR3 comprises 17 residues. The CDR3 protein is CASSDVQGVGLNTEAFF. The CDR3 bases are TGTGCCAGCAGTGACGTACAGGGGGTGGGCTTGAACACTGAAGCTTTCTTT.

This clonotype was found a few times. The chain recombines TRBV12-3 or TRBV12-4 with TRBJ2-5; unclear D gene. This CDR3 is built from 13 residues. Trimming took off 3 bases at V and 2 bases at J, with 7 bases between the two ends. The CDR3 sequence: CASSFANQETQYF. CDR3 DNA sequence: TGTGCCAGCAGTTTCGCCAATCAAGAGACCCAGTACTTC.

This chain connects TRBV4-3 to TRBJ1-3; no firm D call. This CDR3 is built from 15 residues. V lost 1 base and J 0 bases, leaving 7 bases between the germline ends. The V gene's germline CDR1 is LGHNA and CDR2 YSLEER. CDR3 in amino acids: CASSQVAYSGNTIYF. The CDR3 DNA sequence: TGCGCCAGCAGCCAAGTCGCGTACTCTGGAAACACCATATATTTT.

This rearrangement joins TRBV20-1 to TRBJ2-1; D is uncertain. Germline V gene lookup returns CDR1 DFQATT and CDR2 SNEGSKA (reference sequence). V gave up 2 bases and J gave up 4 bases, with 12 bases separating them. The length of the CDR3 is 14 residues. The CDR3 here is CSARSRTTYNEQFF. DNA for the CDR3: TGCAGTGCTAGATCTAGGACCACGTACAATGAGCAGTTCTTC.

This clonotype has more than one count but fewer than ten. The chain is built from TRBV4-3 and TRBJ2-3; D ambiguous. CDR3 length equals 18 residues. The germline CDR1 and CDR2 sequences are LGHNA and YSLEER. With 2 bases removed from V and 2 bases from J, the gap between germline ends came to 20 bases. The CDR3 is CASSQMRSATSPTDTQYF. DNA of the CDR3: TGCGCCAGCAGCCAAATGAGGAGCGCTACCTCCCCCACAGATACGCAGTATTTT.

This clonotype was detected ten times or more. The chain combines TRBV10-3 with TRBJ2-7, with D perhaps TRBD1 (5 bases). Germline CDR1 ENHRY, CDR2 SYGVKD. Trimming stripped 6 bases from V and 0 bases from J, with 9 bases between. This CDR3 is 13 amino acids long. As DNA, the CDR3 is TGTGCCATCAGCGAGACAGCCTCCTACGAGCAGTACTTC. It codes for CAISETASYEQYF.

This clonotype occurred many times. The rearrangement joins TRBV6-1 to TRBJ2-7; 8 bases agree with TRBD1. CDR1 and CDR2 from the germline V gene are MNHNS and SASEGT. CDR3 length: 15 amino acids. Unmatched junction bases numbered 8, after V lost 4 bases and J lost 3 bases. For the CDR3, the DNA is TGTGCCAGCAGTGGACCCGGGACAGGTGACTACGAGCAGTACTTC. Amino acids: CASSGPGTGDYEQYF.

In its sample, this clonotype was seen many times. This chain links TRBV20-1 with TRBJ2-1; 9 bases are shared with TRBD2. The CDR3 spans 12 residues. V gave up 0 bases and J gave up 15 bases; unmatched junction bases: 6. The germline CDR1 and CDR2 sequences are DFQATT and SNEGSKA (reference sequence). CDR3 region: CSARDLAGVLFF. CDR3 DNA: TGCAGTGCTAGAGATTTAGCGGGAGTACTGTTCTTC.

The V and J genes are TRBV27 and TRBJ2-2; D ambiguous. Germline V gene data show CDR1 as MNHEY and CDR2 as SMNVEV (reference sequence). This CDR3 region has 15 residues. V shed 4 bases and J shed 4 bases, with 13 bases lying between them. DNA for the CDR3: TGTGCCAGCAGTTATGGGTCAGCCCTCACCGGGGAGCTGTTTTTT. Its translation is CASSYGSALTGELFF.

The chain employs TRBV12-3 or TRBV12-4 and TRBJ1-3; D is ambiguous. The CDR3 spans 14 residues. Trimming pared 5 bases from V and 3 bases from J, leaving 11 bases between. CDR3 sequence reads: CASSPPPGGNTIYF. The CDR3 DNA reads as TGTGCCAGCAGTCCCCCCCCCGGTGGAAACACCATATATTTT.

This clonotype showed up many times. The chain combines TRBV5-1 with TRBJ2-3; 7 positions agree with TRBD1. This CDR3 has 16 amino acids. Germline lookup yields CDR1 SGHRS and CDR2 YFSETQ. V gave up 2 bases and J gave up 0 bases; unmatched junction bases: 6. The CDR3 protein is CASSFGDSWSTDTQYF. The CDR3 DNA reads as TGCGCCAGCAGCTTCGGGGACAGTTGGAGCACAGATACGCAGTATTTT.

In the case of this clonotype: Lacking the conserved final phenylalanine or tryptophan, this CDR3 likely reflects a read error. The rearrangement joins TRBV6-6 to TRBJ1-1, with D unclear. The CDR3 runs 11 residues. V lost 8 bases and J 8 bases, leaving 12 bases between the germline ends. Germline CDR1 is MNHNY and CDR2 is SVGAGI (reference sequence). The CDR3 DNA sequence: TGTGCCAGCGGAAAGACCTACGAAGCTTTCTAT. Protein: CASGKTYEAFY.

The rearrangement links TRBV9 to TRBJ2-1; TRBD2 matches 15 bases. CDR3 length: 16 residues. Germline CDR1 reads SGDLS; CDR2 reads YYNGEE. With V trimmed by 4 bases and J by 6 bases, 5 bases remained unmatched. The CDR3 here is CASSPRTSGRVNEQFF. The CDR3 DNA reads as TGTGCCAGCAGCCCAAGGACTAGCGGGAGGGTCAATGAGCAGTTCTTC.

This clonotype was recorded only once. The CDR3 loop is CASSRAPGETQYF. The DNA of the CDR3 is TGTGCCAGCAGCCGGGCCCCGGGGGAGACCCAGTACTTC. The chain links TRBV3-1 to TRBJ2-5; perhaps TRBD2 as D (5 bases). The length of the CDR3 is 13 residues. V was clipped by 4 bases and J by 5 bases, with 11 bases between them. CDR1 is LGHDT, CDR2 YNNKEL, per germline (reference sequence).

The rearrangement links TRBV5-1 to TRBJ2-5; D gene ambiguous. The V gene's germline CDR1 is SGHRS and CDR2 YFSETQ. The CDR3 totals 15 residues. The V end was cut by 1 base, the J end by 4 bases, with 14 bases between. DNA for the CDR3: TGCGCCAGCAGCTTGTCAGGCAGTCACCGAGAGACCCAGTACTTC. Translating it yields CASSLSGSHRETQYF.

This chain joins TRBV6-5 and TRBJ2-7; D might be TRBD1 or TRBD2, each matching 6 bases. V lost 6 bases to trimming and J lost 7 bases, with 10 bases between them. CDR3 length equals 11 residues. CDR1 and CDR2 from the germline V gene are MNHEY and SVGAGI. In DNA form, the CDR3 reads TGTGCCAGCAGGGGGGGCCCAGAGCAGTACTTC. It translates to CASRGGPEQYF.